This TCR beta chain was documented in a study of cytomegalovirus exposure and HLA in healthy donors. Study-wide findings and caveats: It was confirmed in vitro that a few of the CMV-associated chains were specific for CMV antigens. The authors later found HLA-associated TCR beta chains more clonally expanded than equally common others.

Deletions cut 5 bases from V and 0 bases from J, with 11 bases between. Germline CDR1 is SGHRS and CDR2 is YFSETQ. The CDR3 has 15 residues. About this clone: What it binds is unknown.

PCR employed 60 Vbeta and 13 Jbeta primers. Some clones are missing from TCRdb's copy, which holds only in-frame ones; the method was immunoSEQ multiplex PCR. The sample has 110,000 to 150,000 clones, roughly 81% seen once; the top ten hold under 2%. In nominal health when sampled, donors likely had unrecorded immune exposures nonetheless. The rearrangement joins TRBV5-1 to TRBJ2-2, with D perhaps TRBD1 (6 bases). Sequenced material: PBMCs. This clonotype was sampled from a female donor in good health and CMV-seronegative. DNA of the CDR3: TGCGCCAGCAGGGAGCGGACAGCGAACACCGGGGAGCTGTTTTTT. Its protein is CASRERTANTGELFF.